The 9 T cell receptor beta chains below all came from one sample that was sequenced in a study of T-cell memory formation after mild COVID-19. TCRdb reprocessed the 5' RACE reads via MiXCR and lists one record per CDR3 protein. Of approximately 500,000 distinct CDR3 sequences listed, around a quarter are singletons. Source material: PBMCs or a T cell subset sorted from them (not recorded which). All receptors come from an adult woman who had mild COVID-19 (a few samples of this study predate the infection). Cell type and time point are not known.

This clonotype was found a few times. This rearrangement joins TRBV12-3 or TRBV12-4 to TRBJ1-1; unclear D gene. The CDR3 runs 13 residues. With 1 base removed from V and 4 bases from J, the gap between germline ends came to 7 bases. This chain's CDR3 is CASSLVPGTEAFF. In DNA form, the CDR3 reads TGTGCCAGCAGTTTAGTTCCTGGCACTGAAGCTTTCTTT.

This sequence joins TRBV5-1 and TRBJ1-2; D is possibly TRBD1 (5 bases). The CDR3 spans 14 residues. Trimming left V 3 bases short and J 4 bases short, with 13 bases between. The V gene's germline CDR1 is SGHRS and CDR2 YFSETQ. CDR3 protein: CASSSLRDGYGYTF. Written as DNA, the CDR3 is TGCGCCAGCAGCTCCCTCCGGGACGGCTATGGCTACACCTTC.

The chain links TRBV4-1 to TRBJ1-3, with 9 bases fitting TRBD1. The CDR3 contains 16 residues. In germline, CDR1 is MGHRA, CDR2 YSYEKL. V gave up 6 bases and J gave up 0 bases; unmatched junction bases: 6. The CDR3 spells CASSWTGDYSGNTIYF. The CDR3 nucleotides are TGCGCCAGCAGTTGGACAGGGGACTACTCTGGAAACACCATATATTTT.

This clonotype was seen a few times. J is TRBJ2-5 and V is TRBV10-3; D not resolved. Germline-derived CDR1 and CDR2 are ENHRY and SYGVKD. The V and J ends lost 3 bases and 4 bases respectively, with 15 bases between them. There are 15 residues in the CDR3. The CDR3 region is CAISDGLSVGETQYF. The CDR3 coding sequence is TGTGCCATCAGTGACGGATTGTCCGTAGGAGAGACCCAGTACTTC.

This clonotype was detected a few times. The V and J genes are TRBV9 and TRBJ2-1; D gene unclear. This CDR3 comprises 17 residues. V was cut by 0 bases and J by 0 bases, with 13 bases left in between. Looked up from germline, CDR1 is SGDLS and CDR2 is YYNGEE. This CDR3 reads CASSVAAVSSSYNEQFF. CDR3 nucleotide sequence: TGTGCCAGCAGCGTAGCCGCGGTATCGAGCTCCTACAATGAGCAGTTCTTC.

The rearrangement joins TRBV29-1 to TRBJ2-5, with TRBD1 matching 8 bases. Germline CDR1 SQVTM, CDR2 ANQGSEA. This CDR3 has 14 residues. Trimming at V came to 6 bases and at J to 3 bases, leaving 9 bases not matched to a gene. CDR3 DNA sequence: TGCAGCGTGGAAATAGGACAGGGAGAAGAGACCCAGTACTTC. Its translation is CSVEIGQGEETQYF.

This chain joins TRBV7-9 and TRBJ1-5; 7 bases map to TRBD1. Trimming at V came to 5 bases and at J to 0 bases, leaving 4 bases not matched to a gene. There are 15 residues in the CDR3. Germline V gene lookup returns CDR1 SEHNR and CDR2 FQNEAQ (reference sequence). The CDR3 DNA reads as TGTGCCAGCAGCCGGGGACAGTATAGCAATCAGCCCCAGCATTTT. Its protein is CASSRGQYSNQPQHF.

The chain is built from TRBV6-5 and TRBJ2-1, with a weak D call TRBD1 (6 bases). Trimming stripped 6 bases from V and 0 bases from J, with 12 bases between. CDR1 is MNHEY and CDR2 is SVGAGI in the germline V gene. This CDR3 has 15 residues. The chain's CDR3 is CASRLDRSSYNEQFF. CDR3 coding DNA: TGTGCCAGCAGGCTTGACAGGAGCTCCTACAATGAGCAGTTCTTC.

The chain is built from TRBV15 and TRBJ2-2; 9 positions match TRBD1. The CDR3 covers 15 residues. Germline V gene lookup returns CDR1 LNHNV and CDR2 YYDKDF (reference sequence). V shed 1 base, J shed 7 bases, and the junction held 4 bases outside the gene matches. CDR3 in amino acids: CATSRVQGAIGELFF. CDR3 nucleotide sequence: TGTGCCACCAGCAGAGTACAGGGGGCTATCGGGGAGCTGTTTTTT.